One and the same sample provided the 16 T cell receptor beta chains below, sequenced in a study of cytomegalovirus exposure and HLA in healthy donors. The PCR contained 60 Vbeta and 13 Jbeta primers. This table comes from immunoSEQ multiplex PCR, and its TCRdb copy is limited to in-frame clones, with some not included. The table lists some 180,000 clones, more than 65% of them singletons. The specimen sequenced was PBMCs. The source of these receptors is a female donor in good health and CMV-seronegative.

Written as DNA, the CDR3 is TGTGCCAGCAGCCCCGTGGGGGCGGTCTACGAGCAGTACTTC. It is translated as CASSPVGAVYEQYF. The chain employs TRBV7-2 and TRBJ2-7, with a possible D match to TRBD1 (6 bases). Trimming took 5 bases from V and 3 from J, leaving 14 bases between them. The germline gives CDR1 SGHTA, CDR2 FQGNSA. The CDR3 runs 14 residues.

The rearrangement links TRBV28 to TRBJ1-5; 7 bases line up with TRBD1. Germline V gene data show CDR1 as MDHEN and CDR2 as SYDVKM. J gave up 5 bases and V 6 bases, and 7 bases lay outside the gene matches. This CDR3 spans 14 amino acids. This chain's CDR3 is CASSSGQADQPQHF. CDR3 DNA sequence: TGTGCCAGCAGCTCCGGACAGGCGGATCAGCCCCAGCATTTT.

The CDR3 DNA reads as TGCGCCAGCAGCCCCAGGACTAGCGGGAGCAGATACAATGAGCAGTTCTTC. Residues: CASSPRTSGSRYNEQFF. V and J are TRBV5-1 and TRBJ2-1; 13 bases are a match to TRBD2. Germline CDR1 and CDR2: SGHRS and YFSETQ. The length of the CDR3 is 17 residues. The junction had 8 bases not matched to a gene; V was cut back by 4 bases and J by 4 bases.

The chain uses TRBV2 and TRBJ2-3, with 7 bases identical to TRBD1. This CDR3 has 14 residues. V gave up 9 bases and J gave up 0 bases; unmatched junction bases: 6. CDR1 and CDR2 from the germline V gene are SNHLY and FYNNEI. CDR3 sequence (DNA): TGTGCCAGTCCGACAGGGTCCAGCACAGATACGCAGTATTTT. Translated, it gives CASPTGSSTDTQYF.

The chain recombines TRBV29-1 with TRBJ2-3; TRBD2 is a possible D gene (5 bases). There are 13 residues in the CDR3. V shed 7 bases and J shed 1 base, with 12 bases lying between them. In germline, CDR1 is SQVTM, CDR2 ANQGSEA. CDR3 loop: CSARLTGTDTQYF. The CDR3 DNA follows: TGCAGCGCCAGACTAACTGGCACAGATACGCAGTATTTT.

The chain is built from TRBV1 and TRBJ2-1; the table's D call, TRBD2, was not checked against the DNA. TRBV1 has pseudogene status. This CDR3 has 20 residues. CDR3 coding DNA: TGCACCAGCAGCTGCGTGAAGGGGGCAGAGCGGGGGGGCAATCACAATGAGCAGTTCTTC. Its translation: CTSSCVKGAERGGNHNEQFF.

The J gene is TRBJ2-1, the V gene TRBV29-1, with 8 bases matching TRBD1. The CDR3 is 13 residues long. Per the germline V gene, CDR1 is SQVTM and CDR2 is ANQGSEA. After removal of 7 bases from V and 9 bases from J, the junction contained 11 bases not matched to a gene. The CDR3 DNA is TGCAGCGCCACCGGGACAGGCTTAGGTGAGCAGTTCTTC. Protein: CSATGTGLGEQFF.

The rearrangement links TRBV14 to TRBJ2-5; D unclear. V was clipped by 1 base and J by 0 bases, with 6 bases between them. CDR3 length: 14 amino acids. Per germline, CDR1 SGHDN and CDR2 FVKESK. The CDR3 sequence is CASSQALHQETQYF. In DNA, the CDR3 is TGTGCCAGCAGCCAAGCACTACACCAAGAGACCCAGTACTTC.

The CDR3 DNA reads as TGTGCCAGCAGTCCCCGACAGGGTTTGGGCAATCAGCCCCAGCATTTT. It codes for CASSPRQGLGNQPQHF. This chain connects TRBV28 to TRBJ1-5; 7 bases are shared with TRBD1. CDR1 is MDHEN and CDR2 is SYDVKM in the germline V gene. J lost 2 bases, V lost 5 bases, and 9 bases had no gene match. The CDR3 is 16 amino acids.

This clone was observed a handful of times. The V gene is TRBV15, the J gene TRBJ2-1; 10 positions agree with TRBD1. Germline loops: CDR1 LNHNV, CDR2 YYDKDF (reference sequence). Trimming at V came to 5 bases and at J to 7 bases, leaving 5 bases not matched to a gene. CDR3 length equals 14 residues. The CDR3 DNA is TGTGCCACCAGCCTAGACAGGGGGCGGAATGAGCAGTTCTTC. Encoded protein: CATSLDRGRNEQFF.

This clone has only one observation. The rearrangement joins TRBV6-1 to TRBJ1-4; no clear D. In germline, CDR1 is MNHNS, CDR2 SASEGT. The CDR3 spans 14 residues. The V end was cut by 3 bases, the J end by 4 bases, with 9 bases between. This CDR3 is CASSDTVFNEKLFF. The CDR3 coding sequence is TGTGCCAGCAGTGATACAGTTTTTAATGAAAAACTGTTTTTT.

This chain joins TRBV19 and TRBJ1-2; D perhaps matches TRBD1 (5 bases). The V gene's germline CDR1 is LNHDA and CDR2 SQIVND (reference sequence). V lost 6 bases, J lost 0 bases, and 14 bases lay in between. The CDR3 contains 15 residues. CDR3 protein: CASRRAGRANYGYTF. In nucleotides, the CDR3 is TGTGCCAGTAGGAGGGCGGGGCGCGCTAACTATGGCTACACCTTC.

The gene calls are TRBV7-2 and TRBJ1-1; D is undetermined. Trimming shortened V by 3 bases and J by 7 bases, and 12 bases separated the two germline ends. Germline CDR1 reads SGHTA; CDR2 reads FQGNSA. CDR3 length: 13 amino acids. The CDR3 spells CASSFDREFEAFF. The CDR3 DNA sequence: TGTGCCAGCAGCTTTGACCGGGAGTTTGAAGCTTTCTTT.

This rearrangement joins TRBV4-1 to TRBJ2-7, with TRBD2 matching over 8 bases. J gave up 5 bases and V 3 bases, and 9 bases lay outside the gene matches. Germline CDR1 MGHRA, CDR2 YSYEKL. The CDR3 has 15 residues. In nucleotides, the CDR3 is TGCGCCAGCAGCCAGACCGGGACTAGGATCGACGAGCAGTACTTC. This encodes CASSQTGTRIDEQYF.

V and J are TRBV20-1 and TRBJ2-7; 7 bases are shared with TRBD1. The J segment lost 6 bases and the V segment lost 4 bases, leaving 3 bases of the junction unmatched. The CDR3 sequence is 11 residues long. CDR1 and CDR2 from the germline V gene are DFQATT and SNEGSKA (reference sequence). CDR3 protein: CSAKGASEQYF. CDR3 nucleotide sequence: TGCAGTGCTAAGGGGGCCTCCGAGCAGTACTTC.

This sequence joins TRBV4-3 and TRBJ2-5; 9 nucleotides agree with TRBD2. The end of the DNA fits TRBJ2-7 better, so the J call may be wrong. The CDR3 contains 17 residues. From germline, CDR1 is LGHNA and CDR2 YSLEER. The CDR3 nucleotides read TGCGCCAGCAGCCAAGGGTTGGGCGGGAGGGCCTCCTACGAGCAGTACTTC. This translates into CASSQGLGGRASYEQYF.